This T cell receptor (beta chain) stems from a study of T cell repertoires in cytomegalovirus infection. About the research overall: TCR beta signatures that were public indicated CMV infection and matching HLA type. The study's findings and limits: Dominating the ex vivo response were TCR beta clonotypes that were CMV-specific and HLA-C-restricted. Identification of carriers of CMV plus the relevant HLA was performed using cumulative public TCR beta family frequency.

Remarks on this clonotype: What it recognizes is unknown.

TCRdb redid the calling of the reads with MiXCR, one entry per CDR3 protein. The table lists a few hundred thousand distinct CDR3 sequences, 40% of them singletons. The CDR3 loop spans 14 amino acids. The germline V gene has CDR1 MNHEY and CDR2 SVGEGT. V dropped 7 bases and J dropped 4; count of bases not matched to a gene: 7. The starting material was cultured PBMCs, obtained from culture after CMV antigen stimulation. This chain uses TRBV6-2 or TRBV6-3 with TRBJ2-3; 8 bases fit TRBD2. The TCR sequence derives from a human donor in good health (CMV status not recorded). Some clones in this sample may be carry-over from other donors' samples. CDR3 sequence reads: CASKYGGGADTQYF. CDR3 bases: TGTGCCAGCAAGTACGGGGGGGGCGCAGATACGCAGTATTTT.